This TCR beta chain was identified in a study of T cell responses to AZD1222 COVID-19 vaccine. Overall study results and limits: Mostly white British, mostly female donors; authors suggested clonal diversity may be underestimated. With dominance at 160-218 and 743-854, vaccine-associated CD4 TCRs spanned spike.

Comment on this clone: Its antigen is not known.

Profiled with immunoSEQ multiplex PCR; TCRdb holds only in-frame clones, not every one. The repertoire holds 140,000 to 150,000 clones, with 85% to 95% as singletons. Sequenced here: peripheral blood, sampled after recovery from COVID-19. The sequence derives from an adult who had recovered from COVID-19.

Here the CDR3 DNA reads TGTGCCAGCAGTTTACCCCCGGGCTACGAGCAGTACTTC. As protein: CASSLPPGYEQYF. The V gene is TRBV28, the J gene TRBJ2-7; D is ambiguous. Deletions cut 2 bases from V and 3 bases from J, with 8 bases between. Germline loops: CDR1 MDHEN, CDR2 SYDVKM. This CDR3 contains 13 residues.